Presented here are 2 T cell receptor beta chains from one specimen sequenced in a study of lymphopenia after photon versus proton radiotherapy. Generated by immunoSEQ multiplex PCR, the TCRdb table keeps only in-frame clones and is missing some. The data show 52,000 or so clones, under 95% seen once. Sequenced here: peripheral blood, sampled from a patient treated with photon-based radiotherapy. These receptors were collected from a middle-aged woman with cholangiocarcinoma.

This chain links TRBV6-5 with TRBJ2-7, with 8 bases lining up with TRBD2. Trimming at V came to 4 bases and at J to 0 bases, leaving 2 bases not matched to a gene. Germline CDR1 is MNHEY and CDR2 is SVGAGI. The CDR3 is 14 amino acids. As DNA, the CDR3 is TGTGCCAGCAGTTGGCGGGGGGACTCCTACGAGCAGTACTTC. Protein sequence: CASSWRGDSYEQYF.

The V gene is TRBV9, the J gene TRBJ1-2, with 7 bases matching TRBD1. Losses at the gene ends were 1 base for V and 8 bases for J; bases not matched to a gene: 11. This CDR3 has 15 residues. Germline V CDR1 and CDR2: SGDLS, YYNGEE. The CDR3 region is CASSVSPDRERGYTF. The CDR3 coding sequence is TGTGCCAGCAGCGTATCCCCAGACAGGGAGAGAGGCTACACCTTC.